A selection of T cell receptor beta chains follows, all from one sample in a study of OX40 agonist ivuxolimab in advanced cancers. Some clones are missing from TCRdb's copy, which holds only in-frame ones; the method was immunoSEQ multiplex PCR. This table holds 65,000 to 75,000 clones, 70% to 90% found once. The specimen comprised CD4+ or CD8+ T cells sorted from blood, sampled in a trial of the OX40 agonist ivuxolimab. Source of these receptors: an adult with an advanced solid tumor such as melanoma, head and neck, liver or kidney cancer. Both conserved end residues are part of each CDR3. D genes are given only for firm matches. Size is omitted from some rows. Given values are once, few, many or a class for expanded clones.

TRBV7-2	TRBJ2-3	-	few	TGTGCCAGCAGCTCTTTAGCGGCTAGCACAGATACGCAGTATTTT	CASSSLAASTDTQYF
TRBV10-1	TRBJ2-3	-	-	TGCGCCAGCAGTGAGTCCGGCGGCGAAGATACGCAGTATTTT	CASSESGGEDTQYF
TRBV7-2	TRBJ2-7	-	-	TGTGCCAGCAGCCGACCTCAGAGCTACGAGCAGTACTTC	CASSRPQSYEQYF
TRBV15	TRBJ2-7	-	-	TGTGCCACCAGCAGAGATGAGTCTTACGAGCAGTACTTC	CATSRDESYEQYF
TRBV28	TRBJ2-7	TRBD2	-	TGTGCCAGCCATCGACTAGCGGGAGAGAACGAGCAGTACTTC	CASHRLAGENEQYF
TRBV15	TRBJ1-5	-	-	TGTGCCACCAGCAGCGGTTTCCAGCCCCAGCATTTT	CATSSGFQPQHF
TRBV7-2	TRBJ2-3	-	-	TGTGCCAGCAGCCCCCGTGGCCCAGATACGCAGTATTTT	CASSPRGPDTQYF
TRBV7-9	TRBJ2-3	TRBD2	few	TGTGCCAGCAGCCCAGGACTAGCGGGAGATACGCAGTATTTT	CASSPGLAGDTQYF
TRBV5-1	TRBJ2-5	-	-	TGCGCCAGCAGCTTGGCCGCAAGGGAAGAGACCCAGTACTTC	CASSLAAREETQYF
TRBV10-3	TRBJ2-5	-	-	TGTGCCATCAGTGAGTCGAGGGACCAAGAGACCCAGTACTTC	CAISESRDQETQYF
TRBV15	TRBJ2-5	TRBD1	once	TGTGCCACCAGCAGAGATCTGACAGGGGGTGGGCGGGAGACCCAGTACTTC	CATSRDLTGGGRETQYF
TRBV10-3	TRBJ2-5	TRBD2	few	TGTGCCATCAGTGCCAGACTAGCGGGGCCCAATGGGGAGACCCAGTACTTC	CAISARLAGPNGETQYF
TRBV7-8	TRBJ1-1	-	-	TGTGCCAGCAGCTTAGGTACAGTAGGTAACACTGAAGCTTTCTTT	CASSLGTVGNTEAFF
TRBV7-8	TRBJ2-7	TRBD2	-	TGTGCCAGCTCTCCCCCGGGCGGGAGCTCCTACGAGCAGTACTTC	CASSPPGGSSYEQYF
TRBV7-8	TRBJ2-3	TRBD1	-	TGTGCCAGCAGCACGAGGGACAGTGGTACGCAGTATTTT	CASSTRDSGTQYF
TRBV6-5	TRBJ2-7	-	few	TGTGCCAGCAGACCAGGGTCCTGGTCCTACGAGCAGTACTTC	CASRPGSWSYEQYF
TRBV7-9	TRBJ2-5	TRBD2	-	TGTGCCAGCAGCCCCCTCGAGCCGGGGGGGGGAGAGACCCAGTACTTC	CASSPLEPGGGETQYF
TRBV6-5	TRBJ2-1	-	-	TGTGCCAGCAGCCCGGCTAGCCGAGCCTACAATGAGCAGTTCTTC	CASSPASRAYNEQFF
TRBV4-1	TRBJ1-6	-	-	TGCGCCAGCAGCCAGGGGGACACTCATAATTCACCCCTCCACTTT	CASSQGDTHNSPLHF
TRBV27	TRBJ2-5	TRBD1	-	TGTGCCAGCGGCCCCTCAGGGGGCGTTGAGACCCAGTACTTC	CASGPSGGVETQYF
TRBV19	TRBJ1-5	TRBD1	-	TGTGCCAGTAGTACCTCGGACAGGGTAGGGTATCAGCCCCAGCATTTT	CASSTSDRVGYQPQHF
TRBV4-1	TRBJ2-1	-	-	TGCGCCAGCAGCCAAGGTCCGACGAGCGATGAGCAGTTCTTC	CASSQGPTSDEQFF
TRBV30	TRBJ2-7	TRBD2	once	TGTGCACTACGGGGGGGGTCCTACGAGCAGTACTTC	CALRGGSYEQYF
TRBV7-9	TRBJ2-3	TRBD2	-	TGTGCCAGCAGCTCCCCAGAGGCTAGCGGGGGAACTAGCACAGATACGCAGTATTTT	CASSSPEASGGTSTDTQYF
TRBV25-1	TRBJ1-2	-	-	TGTGCCAGCAGTGATTGGAGGGCCTCTGGCTACACCTTC	CASSDWRASGYTF
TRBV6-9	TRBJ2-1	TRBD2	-	TGTGCCAGCAGTGCCCCAACCCCACAGCGGGAGGGCCTTTGGTACAATGAGCAGTTCTTC	CASSAPTPQREGLWYNEQFF
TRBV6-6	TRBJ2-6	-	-	TGTGCCAGCGGTAATAAGGGCTCGGCTGGGGCCAACGTCCTGACTTTC	CASGNKGSAGANVLTF
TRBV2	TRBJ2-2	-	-	TGTGCCAGCAGGTATTCGGGGGAGCTGTTTTTT	CASRYSGELFF
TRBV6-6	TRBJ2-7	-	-	TGTGCCAGCAGTTACTCCCGATACGAGCAGTACTTC	CASSYSRYEQYF
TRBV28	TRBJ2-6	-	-	TGTGCCAGCAGGAACGGGGGGGCCAACGTCCTGACTTTC	CASRNGGANVLTF
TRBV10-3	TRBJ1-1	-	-	TGTGCCATCAGTGCCGGTAGGGGACAACAGAACACTGAAGCTTTCTTT	CAISAGRGQQNTEAFF
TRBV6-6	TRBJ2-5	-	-	TGTGCCAGCAGCCCGGGATGGGAGACCCAGTACTTC	CASSPGWETQYF
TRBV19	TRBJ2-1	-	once	TGTGCCAGTAGTATAGATGGGGACGGAACTTGGCAGTTCTTC	CASSIDGDGTWQFF
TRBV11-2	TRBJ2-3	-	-	TGTGCCAGCAGCTTAGGCCCGGGTGGAGATACGCAGTATTTT	CASSLGPGGDTQYF
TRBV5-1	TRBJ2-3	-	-	TGCGCCAGCAGCCCGGGACCCCAGGATACGCAGTATTTT	CASSPGPQDTQYF
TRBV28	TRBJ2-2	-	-	TGTGCCAGCAGTTTAACGGGAGCGGGGGAGCTGTTTTTT	CASSLTGAGELFF
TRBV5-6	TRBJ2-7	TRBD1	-	TGTGCCAGCAGCCTTATACCGACAGGGGAGTCGTCCCGCGAGCAGTACTTC	CASSLIPTGESSREQYF
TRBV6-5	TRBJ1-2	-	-	TGTGCCAGCAGTGACCCGCAGAGCTCGTATGGCTACACCTTC	CASSDPQSSYGYTF
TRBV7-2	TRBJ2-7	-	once	TGTGCCAGCAGCTTAGCCCGGGCATCCGAGCAGTACTTC	CASSLARASEQYF
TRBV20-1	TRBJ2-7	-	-	TGCAGTGCTAGAGATTTCGAGCAGTACTTC	CSARDFEQYF
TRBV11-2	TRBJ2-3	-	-	TGTGCCAGCAGCTTAGATGGAACCCTGGATACGCAGTATTTT	CASSLDGTLDTQYF
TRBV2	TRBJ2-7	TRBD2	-	TGTGCCAGCAGTGAATGGGAGACTAGCGGCTACGAGCAGTACTTC	CASSEWETSGYEQYF
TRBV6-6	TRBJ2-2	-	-	TGTGCCAGCCATAGAAACACCGGGGAGCTGTTTTTT	CASHRNTGELFF
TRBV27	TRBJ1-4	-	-	TGTGCCAGCAGGGCAGGGAGGTATGAAAAACTGTTTTTT	CASRAGRYEKLFF
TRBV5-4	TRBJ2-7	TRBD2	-	TGTGCCAGCAGCTCGGCTAGCGGGGAGTCCTACGAGCAGTACTTC	CASSSASGESYEQYF
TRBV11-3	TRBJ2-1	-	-	TGTGCCAGCAGCTTAGAGGGTCATGAGCAGTTCTTC	CASSLEGHEQFF
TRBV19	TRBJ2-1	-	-	TGTGCCAGTAGTATCCCCCGGGACTTCTCCTACAATGAGCAGTTCTTC	CASSIPRDFSYNEQFF
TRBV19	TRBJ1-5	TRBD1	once	TGTGCCACGGGACAGGGGGCGAGCAATCAGCCCCAGCATTTT	CATGQGASNQPQHF
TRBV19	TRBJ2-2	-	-	TGTGCCAGCGGGTGGGGGGCCAACACCGGGGAGCTGTTTTTT	CASGWGANTGELFF
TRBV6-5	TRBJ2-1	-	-	TGTGCCAGCTCAGGAGCGGACAATGAGCAGTTCTTC	CASSGADNEQFF
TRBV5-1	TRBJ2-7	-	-	TGCGCCAGCAGCTTGGAAGTGGGGCATAACGAGCAGTACTTC	CASSLEVGHNEQYF
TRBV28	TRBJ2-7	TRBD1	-	TGTGCCAGCAGTTTATTTCCGGGACAGGGGGGCGAGCAGTACTTC	CASSLFPGQGGEQYF
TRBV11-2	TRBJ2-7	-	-	TGTGCCAGCAGCCTAGTCCCCACTCATAGCTACGAGCAGTACTTC	CASSLVPTHSYEQYF
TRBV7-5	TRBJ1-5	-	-	TGTGTCAGAAGCTCCGGAGGGGGTTCTGCGCCGGATTACTTCTTGTCGGAGCCCCAGCATTTT	CVRSSGGGSAPDYFLSEPQHF
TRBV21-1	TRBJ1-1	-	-	TGTGCCAGCAGCAAAGACCAGGGACAGGGGGCGAAAGAAGCTTTCTTT	CASSKDQGQGAKEAFF
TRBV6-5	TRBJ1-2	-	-	TGTGCCACTTTATCAGGGGCCATGACTAACTATGGCTACACCTTC	CATLSGAMTNYGYTF